The 26 T cell receptor beta chains in this list originate from one sample, sequenced in a study of T cells in severe cutaneous drug reactions. Bulk and single-cell libraries used iRepertoire multiplex PCR with TCR subtype-specific primers. TCRdb re-called the multiplex PCR reads and gives one entry per CDR3 protein, without DNA. Its listing shows over a thousand distinct CDR3 sequences. The donors had carbamazepine-induced Stevens-Johnson syndrome or toxic epidermal necrolysis. The sequenced material came from cells from a skin blister. These receptors all stem from a human donor with a severe cutaneous adverse drug reaction.

By frequency, this clonotype is medium-sized. The chain is built from TRBV4-3 and TRBJ2-1; lacking DNA, the TRBD1 call made by TCRdb goes unchecked. Germline lookup yields CDR1 LGHNA and CDR2 YSLEER. The CDR3 loop spans 16 amino acids. This CDR3 is CASSHLLGGPRNEQFF.

This clonotype is called medium-sized based on its frequency. The chain recombines TRBV7-9 with TRBJ1-1; TCRdb lists TRBD1, though no DNA is available to test this call. The germline CDR1 and CDR2 sequences are SEHNR and FQNEAQ (reference sequence). The length of the CDR3 is 15 residues. The chain's CDR3 is CASSLPRAGGTEAFF. The full variable domain, completed using reference TRBV7-9 and TRBJ1-1, is DTGVSQNPRHKITKRGQNVTFRCDPISEHNRLYWYRQTLGQGPEFLTYFQNEAQLEKSRLLSDRFSAERPKGSFSTLEIQRTEQGDSAMYLCASSLPRAGGTEAFFGQGTRLTVV.

In terms of frequency, this clonotype is large. The CDR3 loop is CATSRGGETQYF. The chain combines TRBV15 with TRBJ2-5. Germline CDR1 and CDR2: LNHNV and YYDKDF (reference sequence). CDR3 length: 12 amino acids.

The chain is built from TRBV20-1 and TRBJ1-1. Germline-derived CDR1 and CDR2 are DFQATT and SNEGSKA (reference sequence). The CDR3 length is 13 residues. CDR3 loop: CSARGQVGTEAFF.

This clonotype is classed as medium-sized (0.01 to 0.1%) by frequency. The CDR3 here is CAISEVLADYNEQFF. This chain links TRBV10-3 with TRBJ2-1; the D gene TCRdb calls, TRBD2, cannot be checked with no DNA. The CDR3 is 15 amino acids. Per the germline V gene, CDR1 is ENHRY and CDR2 is SYGVKD.

According to its frequency, this clonotype is medium-sized (0.01 to 0.1%). The chain recombines TRBV7-6 with TRBJ1-1. The CDR3 loop spans 13 amino acids. CDR1 and CDR2 (germline): SGHVS, FNYEAQ. CDR3 amino acids: CASSFQPNTEAFF.

This clonotype is called medium-sized based on its frequency. This CDR3 is CASTRESGQPQHF. The chain joins TRBV2 to TRBJ1-5. The CDR3 sequence is 13 residues long. CDR1 and CDR2 (germline): SNHLY, FYNNEI.

In terms of frequency, this clonotype is medium-sized. The chain joins TRBV6-4 to TRBJ1-5; the TRBD1 assignment by TCRdb is unverifiable without DNA. The germline CDR1 and CDR2 sequences are MRHNA and SNTAGT. This CDR3 has 14 residues. CDR3: CASRLQVSNQPQHF.

The V call is TRBV2, the J call TRBJ2-7; with no DNA, the TCRdb D assignment of TRBD2 cannot be verified. Germline V gene lookup returns CDR1 SNHLY and CDR2 FYNNEI. This CDR3 has 15 amino acids. CDR3 protein: CASSELAGGPDEQYF.

This sequence joins TRBV29-1 and TRBJ2-1; the D gene TCRdb calls, TRBD2, cannot be checked with no DNA. Germline assignment: CDR1 SQVTM and CDR2 ANQGSEA. The CDR3 runs to 14 residues. Here the CDR3 reads CSVKGWSGNNEQFF.

The V gene is TRBV20-1, the J gene TRBJ2-7; absent DNA, TCRdb's TRBD1 call cannot be checked. Germline assignment: CDR1 DFQATT and CDR2 SNEGSKA (reference sequence). CDR3 length: 14 amino acids. CDR3 protein: CSASNQGTGYEQYF.

Considering frequency, this clonotype is medium-sized. The chain links TRBV7-9 to TRBJ2-1; TCRdb selects TRBD1, and the lack of DNA leaves this call unchecked. This CDR3 contains 15 residues. Germline loops: CDR1 SEHNR, CDR2 FQNEAQ (reference sequence). This CDR3 is CASSLNAGAYNEQFF.

This clonotype ranks as large (0.1 to 1%) in terms of frequency. This chain's CDR3 is CASSKGVGSSYNEQFF. J is TRBJ2-1 and V is TRBV14. The CDR3 loop spans 16 amino acids. Germline V gene sequence: CDR1 SGHDN, CDR2 FVKESK.

Considering frequency, this clonotype is medium-sized. V is TRBV12-3 or TRBV12-4 and J is TRBJ2-7; TCRdb calls TRBD1, which cannot be checked without DNA. The length of the CDR3 is 16 residues. CDR3 region: CASSRSLRTGFHEQYF.

V usage is TRBV29-1 and J usage is TRBJ1-1; there is no DNA to check the TCRdb D call of TRBD1. Germline CDR1 reads SQVTM; CDR2 reads ANQGSEA. The CDR3 contains 15 residues. CDR3 amino acids: CSVEVRQGVGTEAFF.

This clonotype registers medium-sized by frequency. The chain uses TRBV16 and TRBJ2-5; the D call of TRBD2 rests on TCRdb alone, since no DNA is present to check it. Germline CDR1 KGHSY, CDR2 FQNENV. There are 12 residues in the CDR3. CDR3 protein: CASSQSSGTQYF.

This clonotype ranks as medium-sized in terms of frequency. V and J are TRBV6-1 and TRBJ1-2. The CDR3 has 14 residues. CDR1 is MNHNS, CDR2 SASEGT, per germline. CDR3 region: CASTEALTGDGYTF.

Measured by frequency, this clonotype is medium-sized (0.01 to 0.1%). The chain carries TRBV4-3 and TRBJ2-7; the D call from TCRdb, TRBD2, cannot be confirmed without DNA. Per germline, CDR1 LGHNA and CDR2 YSLEER. CDR3 size: 16 residues. The CDR3 is CASSQVISGRAYEQYF.

This clonotype is medium-sized (0.01 to 0.1%) by frequency. The chain has TRBV28 and TRBJ1-2. CDR1 MDHEN and CDR2 SYDVKM come from the germline V gene. CDR3 length equals 13 residues. CDR3 protein: CATNSYRDYGYTF.

This clonotype is identified as medium-sized from frequency. The gene calls are TRBV7-2 and TRBJ2-1; checking the TCRdb D call of TRBD1 is not possible without DNA. Per the germline V gene, CDR1 is SGHTA and CDR2 is FQGNSA. This CDR3 is 15 amino acids long. The CDR3 sequence: CASSPQGTGVNEQFF.

In terms of frequency, this clonotype is medium-sized. This rearrangement joins TRBV28 to TRBJ2-7; TCRdb's D call of TRBD2 is untestable without DNA. This CDR3 is 14 amino acids long. In germline, CDR1 is MDHEN, CDR2 SYDVKM. The CDR3 protein is CASSRGLARYEQYF.

V usage is TRBV20-1 and J usage is TRBJ1-3. This CDR3 has 15 residues. The V gene's germline CDR1 is DFQATT and CDR2 SNEGSKA (reference sequence). The CDR3: CSARDPVFSGNTIYF.

Frequency places this clonotype as medium-sized. The V call is TRBV28, the J call TRBJ1-5. The germline V gene encodes CDR1 MDHEN and CDR2 SYDVKM. The CDR3 consists of 13 residues. This CDR3 reads CASRGNSNQPQHF.

The gene calls are TRBV20-1 and TRBJ2-3. The germline gives CDR1 DFQATT, CDR2 SNEGSKA (reference sequence). The CDR3 is made up of 16 amino acids. CDR3 in amino acids: CSANPTTESSTDTQYF.

This clonotype is called large based on its frequency. This CDR3 reads CASSLEGAADTQYF. This chain links TRBV5-1 with TRBJ2-3; TCRdb returns TRBD1, unconfirmable since there is no DNA. The CDR3 covers 14 residues. The V gene's germline CDR1 is SGHRS and CDR2 YFSETQ.

This clonotype is medium-sized by frequency. J is TRBJ2-7 and V is TRBV7-2; TCRdb names TRBD1, which stays unverified in the absence of DNA. This CDR3 has 13 residues. From germline, CDR1 is SGHTA and CDR2 FQGNSA. The CDR3 loop reads CASSARQGHEQYF.